The 21 T cell receptor beta chains in this list originate from one sample, sequenced in a study of blood T cell repertoires in COVID-19. Sequencing used immunoSEQ multiplex PCR; TCRdb keeps in-frame clones, though not all of them. The data contain hundreds of thousands of clones, around 85% of them singletons. Specimen: PBMCs or T cells enriched from blood (not recorded which). These receptors were taken from a woman between 35 and 50 years old with acute COVID-19.

V usage is TRBV9 and J usage is TRBJ2-1, with 7 bases identical to TRBD2. Germline loops: CDR1 SGDLS, CDR2 YYNGEE. Unmatched junction bases numbered 10, after V lost 0 bases and J lost 4 bases. CDR3 length: 17 amino acids. The CDR3 nucleotides read TGTGCCAGCAGCGTAGACGGAGCGACGGGAGGTTACAATGAGCAGTTCTTC. Its protein is CASSVDGATGGYNEQFF.

This clone was counted a single time. This chain joins TRBV10-2 and TRBJ2-7, with 8 bases aligning to TRBD2. The CDR3 consists of 13 residues. Germline V gene sequence: CDR1 WSHSY, CDR2 SAAADI. The V segment lost 7 bases and the J segment 4 bases; nucleotides outside the gene matches: 6. The CDR3 is CASTPGGSYEQYF. The CDR3, as DNA: TGCGCCAGCACCCCGGGAGGGTCTTACGAGCAGTACTTC.

This sequence joins TRBV5-1 and TRBJ2-1; 7 positions match TRBD1. V gave up 0 bases and J gave up 2 bases; unmatched junction bases: 2. From germline, CDR1 is SGHRS and CDR2 YFSETQ. The CDR3 runs to 15 residues. The CDR3 nucleotides read TGCGCCAGCAGCTTGGTAAGGGGGCCCTACAATGAGCAGTTCTTC. The encoded protein is CASSLVRGPYNEQFF. Supplemented by reference TRBV5-1 and TRBJ2-1, the full variable domain reads KAGVTQTPRYLIKTRGQQVTLSCSPISGHRSVSWYQQTPGQGLQFLFEYFSETQRNKGNFPGRFSGRQFSNSRSEMNVSTLELGDSALYLCASSLVRGPYNEQFFGPGTRLTVL.

The J gene is TRBJ2-7, the V gene TRBV7-9; D gene unclear. Germline loops: CDR1 SEHNR, CDR2 FQNEAQ (reference sequence). CDR3 length equals 12 residues. Trimming shortened V by 5 bases and J by 5 bases, and 10 bases separated the two germline ends. The CDR3 nucleotides read TGTGCCAGCAGCCGAGCTCCCAACGAGCAGTACTTC. Translating gives CASSRAPNEQYF.

This clone was seen only a few times. At the DNA level, this CDR3 is encoded by other sequences in the same sample as well. The chain recombines TRBV30 with TRBJ1-6; D is uncertain. The CDR3 loop spans 14 amino acids. Germline-derived CDR1 and CDR2 are GTSNPN and SVGIG (reference sequence). V dropped 1 base and J dropped 1 base, with 5 bases sitting between them. The CDR3 spells CAWSGGSYNSPLHF. The CDR3 DNA follows: TGTGCCTGGAGTGGAGGATCCTATAATTCACCCCTCCACTTT.

The chain is built from TRBV6-1 and TRBJ2-2; 12 bases fit TRBD2. V lost 5 bases to trimming and J lost 2 bases; unmatched junction nucleotides: 3. CDR1 MNHNS and CDR2 SASEGT come from the germline V gene. The CDR3 length is 16 residues. The DNA of the CDR3 is TGTGCCAGCAGTAAAGGACTAGCGGGAAACACCGGGGAGCTGTTTTTT. This translates into CASSKGLAGNTGELFF.

This chain joins TRBV2 and TRBJ1-1; a possible D gene is TRBD1 (5 bases). Looked up from germline, CDR1 is SNHLY and CDR2 is FYNNEI. The V end was cut by 2 bases, the J end by 4 bases, with 14 bases between. This CDR3 is built from 15 residues. CDR3 amino acids: CASSEMGGTVTEAFF. DNA for the CDR3: TGTGCCAGCAGTGAAATGGGGGGGACGGTCACTGAAGCTTTCTTT.

The genes are TRBV5-1 and TRBJ2-5, with D perhaps matching TRBD1 (5 bases). Germline lookup yields CDR1 SGHRS and CDR2 YFSETQ. The CDR3 runs 16 residues. The germline V and J ends were trimmed by 0 bases and 3 bases, with 15 bases remaining between them. The CDR3 is CASSLAGLGLKETQYF. For the CDR3, the DNA is TGCGCCAGCAGCTTGGCTGGTCTGGGGCTGAAAGAGACCCAGTACTTC.

In this sample, this clone turned up once. The gene calls are TRBV7-6 and TRBJ2-2; 7 nucleotides agree with TRBD1. J gave up 0 bases and V 2 bases, and 9 bases lay outside the gene matches. Germline values: CDR1 SGHVS, CDR2 FNYEAQ. The CDR3 is made up of 18 amino acids. In nucleotides, the CDR3 is TGTGCCAGCAGCTTACCTAAACAGGGGACCCCGAACACCGGGGAGCTGTTTTTT. This codes for CASSLPKQGTPNTGELFF.

The J gene is TRBJ2-6, the V gene TRBV2; 11 positions match TRBD2. The V and J ends lost 0 bases and 3 bases, in that order; junction bases with no gene match: 4. Germline loops: CDR1 SNHLY, CDR2 FYNNEI. The CDR3 has 18 residues. CDR3 sequence (DNA): TGTGCCAGCAGTGAAGCTGGGCTAGCGGGAGGTGGGGCCAACGTCCTGACTTTC. Residues: CASSEAGLAGGGANVLTF.

This chain links TRBV27 with TRBJ1-4; 11 nucleotides line up with TRBD1. This CDR3 contains 15 residues. The trim removed 8 bases at V and 7 bases at J, leaving 9 bases unmatched. Germline-derived CDR1 and CDR2 are MNHEY and SMNVEV (reference sequence). CDR3 amino acids: CASEGQGVVVEKLFF. The CDR3, as DNA: TGTGCCAGCGAGGGACAGGGGGTGGTAGTTGAAAAACTGTTTTTT.

V usage is TRBV23-1 and J usage is TRBJ2-7, with TRBD2 as a possible D gene (5 bases). TRBV23-1 is annotated as an ORF whose role is uncertain. V gave up 3 bases and J gave up 11 bases, with 11 bases separating them. This CDR3 comprises 11 residues. The CDR3 protein is CASSHPTSEYF. DNA for the CDR3: TGCGCCAGCAGTCATCCCACTAGTGAGTACTTC.

The V and J genes are TRBV5-1 and TRBJ2-7; no firm D call. The CDR3 contains 12 residues. Between the trimmed V and J ends, which lost 5 bases and 3 bases, there was a span of 9 bases. Looked up from germline, CDR1 is SGHRS and CDR2 is YFSETQ. CDR3 amino acids: CASRRDIYEQYF. CDR3 DNA: TGCGCCAGCAGGCGAGACATCTACGAGCAGTACTTC.

V usage is TRBV6-5 and J usage is TRBJ2-1; 14 bases agree with TRBD2. The CDR3 contains 15 residues. Germline V gene sequence: CDR1 MNHEY, CDR2 SVGAGI. The V and J ends lost 9 bases and 7 bases, in that order; junction bases with no gene match: 8. CDR3 bases: TGTGCCAGTCGCACCGGGACTAGCGGGAGAAATGAGCAGTTCTTC. Protein sequence: CASRTGTSGRNEQFF.

This rearrangement joins TRBV7-2 to TRBJ1-2; D remains unclear. Germline CDR1 SGHTA, CDR2 FQGNSA. This CDR3 region has 14 residues. Trimming removed 2 bases from V and 5 bases from J, with 12 bases in between. CDR3 region: CASSLTREFYGYTF. Here the CDR3 DNA reads TGTGCCAGCAGCTTAACACGGGAATTTTATGGCTACACCTTC. Drawing the rest from reference TRBV7-2 and TRBJ1-2, the complete variable domain is GAGVSQSPSNKVTEKGKDVELRCDPISGHTALYWYRQSLGQGLEFLIYFQGNSAPDKSGLPSDRFSAERTGGSVSTLTIQRTQQEDSAVYLCASSLTREFYGYTFGSGTRLTVV.

The CDR3 reads CASSFRVNTEAFF. The DNA of the CDR3 is TGTGCCAGCAGTTTCAGGGTTAACACTGAAGCTTTCTTT. V gene TRBV12-3 or TRBV12-4 combines with J gene TRBJ1-1; D is perhaps TRBD1 (5 bases). This CDR3 spans 13 amino acids. V was pared by 3 bases and J by 2 bases, with 7 bases between.

The rearrangement joins TRBV9 to TRBJ2-7; 8 bases map to TRBD1. The CDR3 sequence is 15 residues long. Germline V gives CDR1 SGDLS, CDR2 YYNGEE. Unmatched junction bases numbered 5, after V lost 0 bases and J lost 3 bases. CDR3 in DNA: TGTGCCAGCAGCGTAGATCAGGGGGCGGGCTACGAGCAGTACTTC. Its protein is CASSVDQGAGYEQYF.

The V gene is TRBV29-1, the J gene TRBJ2-2; tentatively, D is TRBD1 (6 bases). Trimming took off 7 bases at V and 0 bases at J, with 15 bases between the two ends. Germline values: CDR1 SQVTM, CDR2 ANQGSEA. CDR3 length: 15 amino acids. CDR3 DNA sequence: TGCAGCGCCATGACAGGACCTCCGAACACCGGGGAGCTGTTTTTT. It codes for CSAMTGPPNTGELFF.

The rearrangement uses TRBV7-9 and TRBJ1-3; no reliable D call. Deletions cut 4 bases from V and 2 bases from J, with 12 bases between. Looked up from germline, CDR1 is SEHNR and CDR2 is FQNEAQ (reference sequence). CDR3 length: 15 residues. In DNA form, the CDR3 reads TGTGCCAGCAGCTCGATCGGTAACCCTGGAAACACCATATATTTT. It encodes CASSSIGNPGNTIYF.

This clone came up once. Other DNA variants within this sample encode the same CDR3. V usage is TRBV3-1 (or the pseudogene TRBV3-2) and J usage is TRBJ2-5, with D perhaps matching TRBD2 (6 bases). CDR1 is LGHDT, CDR2 YNNKEL, per germline (reference sequence). V lost 4 bases and J 4 bases, leaving 13 bases between the germline ends. This CDR3 spans 14 amino acids. CDR3 DNA: TGTGCCAGCAGCCTAGGGCGGGGAGTAGAGACCCAGTACTTC. This sequence encodes CASSLGRGVETQYF.

This chain joins TRBV20-1 and TRBJ1-2; weak D call: TRBD1 (6 bases). The CDR3 has 11 residues. V was pared by 0 bases and J by 7 bases, with 6 bases between. Germline CDR1 is DFQATT and CDR2 is SNEGSKA (reference sequence). CDR3 protein: CSAREGAGYTF. For the CDR3, the DNA is TGCAGTGCTAGAGAGGGGGCTGGCTACACCTTC.